What follows is one T cell receptor beta chain and its context. As yet, its antigen is unknown. This record comes from a study of cytomegalovirus exposure and HLA in healthy donors. The germline V gene has CDR1 MNHEY and CDR2 SVGAGI. CDR3 length equals 14 residues. Trimming shortened V by 4 bases and J by 8 bases, and 15 bases separated the two germline ends. PCR primers comprised 60 Vbeta and 13 Jbeta primers. This table comes from immunoSEQ multiplex PCR, and its TCRdb copy is limited to in-frame clones, with some not included. Of some 120,000 clones detected, 82% appear once; the ten largest clones hold approximately 10%. The study's findings and limits: Investigators reported more than 150 TCR beta chains as tied to cytomegalovirus. An ancestry cluster, one associated with Asian ancestry, reportedly showed fewer N-insertions than the 666-donor mean in a later analysis.

Sequencing was done on a sample of PBMCs. V usage is TRBV6-5 and J usage is TRBJ1-5, with TRBD1 as a possible D gene (6 bases). This receptor was obtained from a male donor in good health and CMV-seropositive. The CDR3 DNA reads TGTGCCAGCAGTTTAGTAGTTGGGACAAAGCCCCAGCATTTT. This sequence encodes CASSLVVGTKPQHF.